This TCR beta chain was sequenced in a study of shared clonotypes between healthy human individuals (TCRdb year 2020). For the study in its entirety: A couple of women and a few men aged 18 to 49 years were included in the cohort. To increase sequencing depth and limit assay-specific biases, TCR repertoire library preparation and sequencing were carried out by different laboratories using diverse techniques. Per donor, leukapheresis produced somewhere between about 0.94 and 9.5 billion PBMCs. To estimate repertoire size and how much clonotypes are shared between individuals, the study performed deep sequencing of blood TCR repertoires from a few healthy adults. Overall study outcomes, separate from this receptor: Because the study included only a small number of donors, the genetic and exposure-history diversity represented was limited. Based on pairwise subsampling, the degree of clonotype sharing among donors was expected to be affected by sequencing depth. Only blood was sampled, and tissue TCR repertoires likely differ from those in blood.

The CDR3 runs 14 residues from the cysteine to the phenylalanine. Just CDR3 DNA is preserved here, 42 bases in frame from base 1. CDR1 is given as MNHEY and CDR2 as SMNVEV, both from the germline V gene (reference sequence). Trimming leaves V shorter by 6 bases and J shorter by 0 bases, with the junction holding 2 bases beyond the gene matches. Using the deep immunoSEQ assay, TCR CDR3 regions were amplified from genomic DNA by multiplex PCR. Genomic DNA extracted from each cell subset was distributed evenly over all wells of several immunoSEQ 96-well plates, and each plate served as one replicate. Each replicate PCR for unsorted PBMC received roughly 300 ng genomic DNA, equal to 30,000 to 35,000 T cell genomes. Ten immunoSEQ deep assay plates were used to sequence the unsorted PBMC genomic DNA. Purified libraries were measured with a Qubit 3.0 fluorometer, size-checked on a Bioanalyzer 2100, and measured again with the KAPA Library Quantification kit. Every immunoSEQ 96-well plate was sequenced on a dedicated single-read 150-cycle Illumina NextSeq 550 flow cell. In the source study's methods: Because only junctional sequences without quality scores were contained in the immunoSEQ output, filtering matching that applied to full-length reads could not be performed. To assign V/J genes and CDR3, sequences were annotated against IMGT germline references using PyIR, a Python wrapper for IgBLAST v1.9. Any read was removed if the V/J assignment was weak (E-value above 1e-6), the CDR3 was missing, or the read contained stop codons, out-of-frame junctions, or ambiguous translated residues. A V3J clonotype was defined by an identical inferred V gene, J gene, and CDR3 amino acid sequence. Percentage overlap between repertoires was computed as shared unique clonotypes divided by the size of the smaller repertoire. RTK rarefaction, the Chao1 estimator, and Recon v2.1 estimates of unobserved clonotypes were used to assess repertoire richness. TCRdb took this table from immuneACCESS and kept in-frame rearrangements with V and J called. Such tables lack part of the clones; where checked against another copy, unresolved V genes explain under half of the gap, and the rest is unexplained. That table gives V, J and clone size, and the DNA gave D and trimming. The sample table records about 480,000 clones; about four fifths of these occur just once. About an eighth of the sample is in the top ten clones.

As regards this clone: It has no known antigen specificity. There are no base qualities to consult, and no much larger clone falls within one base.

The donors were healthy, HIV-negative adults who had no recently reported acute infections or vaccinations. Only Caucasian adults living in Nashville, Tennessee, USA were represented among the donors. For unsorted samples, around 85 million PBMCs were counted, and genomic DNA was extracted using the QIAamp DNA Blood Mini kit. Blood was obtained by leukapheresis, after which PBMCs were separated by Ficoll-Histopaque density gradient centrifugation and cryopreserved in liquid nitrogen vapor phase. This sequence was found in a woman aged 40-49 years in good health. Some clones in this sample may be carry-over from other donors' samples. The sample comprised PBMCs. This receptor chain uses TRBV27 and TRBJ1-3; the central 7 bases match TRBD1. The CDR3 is CASSRQGSGNTIYF. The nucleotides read TGTGCCAGCAGCCGACAGGGCTCTGGAAACACCATATATTTT.